Following are 11 T cell receptor beta chains from one sample sequenced in a study of vaccination and CD4 T cells after COVID-19. No antigen is known for these receptors. With the Oncomine TCR Beta short-read assay, DNA from cultured CD4+ T cells was sequenced. TCRdb processed the PCR reads anew with MiXCR; each CDR3 protein has one entry. The data hold fewer than 20,000 distinct CDR3 sequences, with around 60% observed a single time. Described treatment: roughly ten-day PBMC culture with coronavirus spike peptide pools or control peptides (ViraFEST assay). Sequenced input: CD4+ T cells from blood, cultured in vitro. These receptors were collected from a human donor who had recovered from COVID-19.

V gene TRBV7-6 combines with J gene TRBJ2-1, with D unclear. Trimming pared 5 bases from V and 7 bases from J, leaving 15 bases between. The CDR3 is made up of 14 amino acids. Per the germline V gene, CDR1 is SGHVS and CDR2 is FNYEAQ. CDR3 DNA: TGTGCCAGCAGCCAAGAGGTCCTAAGGAATGAGCAGTTCTTC. This sequence encodes CASSQEVLRNEQFF.

The chain joins TRBV11-2 to TRBJ2-3; 7 bases align to TRBD2. The J segment lost 7 bases and the V segment lost 5 bases, leaving 3 bases of the junction unmatched. This CDR3 contains 12 residues. CDR1 is SGHAT and CDR2 is FQNNGV in the germline V gene. The CDR3 region has the DNA TGTGCCAGCAGCCCCGGGGGGAATACGCAGTATTTT. Its protein is CASSPGGNTQYF. Full variable domain (missing parts from reference TRBV11-2 and TRBJ2-3): EAGVAQSPRYKIIEKRQSVAFWCNPISGHATLYWYQQILGQGPKLLIQFQNNGVVDDSQLPKDRFSAERLKGVDSTLKIQPAKLEDSAVYLCASSPGGNTQYFGPGTRLTVL.

V gene TRBV15 combines with J gene TRBJ1-3; weak D call: TRBD1 (5 bases). The germline V gene encodes CDR1 LNHNV and CDR2 YYDKDF (reference sequence). V shed 0 bases and J shed 2 bases, with 8 bases lying between them. The CDR3 length is 15 residues. Written as DNA, the CDR3 is TGTGCCACCAGCAGAGATCCCAGGGCTGGAAACACCATATATTTT. Translation gives CATSRDPRAGNTIYF.

This chain connects TRBV11-2 to TRBJ2-2; D not resolved. The CDR3 sequence is 13 residues long. Trimming removed 7 bases from V and 5 bases from J, with 11 bases in between. The germline CDR1 and CDR2 sequences are SGHAT and FQNNGV. CDR3 sequence reads: CASKRAGTGELFF. DNA for the CDR3: TGTGCCAGCAAAAGGGCCGGAACCGGGGAGCTGTTTTTT.

In this sample, this clonotype turned up a few times. CDR3 bases: TGTGCCAGCAGCTCTGGGGGGAGCCTCGGGTCCACTGAAGCTTTCTTT. It yields the protein CASSSGGSLGSTEAFF. The chain employs TRBV7-3 and TRBJ1-1; TRBD1 is a possible D gene (5 bases). Germline CDR1 and CDR2: SGHTA and FQGTGA. The V and J ends lost 4 bases and 4 bases respectively, with 19 bases between them. The CDR3 spans 16 residues.

This clonotype was recorded a few times. V usage is TRBV24-1 and J usage is TRBJ2-7, with a weak D call TRBD2 (6 bases). Germline V gene sequence: CDR1 KGHDR, CDR2 SFDVKD. CDR3 length equals 14 residues. This CDR3 is CAAGGPRFLYEQYF. The CDR3 bases are TGTGCAGCCGGAGGGCCACGATTCCTCTACGAGCAGTACTTC.

This clonotype was detected only a few times. This chain connects TRBV27 to TRBJ1-5; a possible D gene is TRBD1 (6 bases). Per germline, CDR1 MNHEY and CDR2 SMNVEV (reference sequence). Trimming left V 3 bases short and J 6 bases short, with 9 bases between. There are 13 residues in the CDR3. Written as DNA, the CDR3 is TGTGCCAGCAGTTTCGACAGGTCTCAGCCCCAGCATTTT. As protein: CASSFDRSQPQHF.

The chain carries TRBV20-1 and TRBJ2-1; 11 bases are a match to TRBD2. V dropped 7 bases and J dropped 3; count of bases not matched to a gene: 17. The CDR3 contains 18 residues. Germline assignment: CDR1 DFQATT and CDR2 SNEGSKA (reference sequence). This CDR3 is CSVPGGVAGGPVYNEQFF. The CDR3 coding sequence is TGCAGTGTACCCGGAGGAGTAGCGGGAGGGCCGGTCTACAATGAGCAGTTCTTC.

V gene TRBV12-3 or TRBV12-4 combines with J gene TRBJ2-5; 8 positions match TRBD2. With V trimmed by 2 bases and J by 4 bases, 3 bases remained unmatched. The CDR3 length is 14 residues. In DNA, the CDR3 is TGTGCCAGCAGTTTAACGGGAGGGATAGAGACCCAGTACTTC. Amino acid sequence: CASSLTGGIETQYF.

The chain uses TRBV5-8 and TRBJ2-5; D may be TRBD2 (5 bases). Germline V gene sequence: CDR1 SGHTS, CDR2 YDEGEE. The ends were cut back, 4 bases at V and 7 bases at J, with 14 bases in the middle. The CDR3 sequence is 13 residues long. The CDR3 DNA sequence: TGTGCCAGCAGCCCGCGGGCCTCTGGGACCCAGTACTTC. This codes for CASSPRASGTQYF.

This clonotype was detected only a few times. The V and J genes are TRBV20-1 and TRBJ2-3, with 9 bases aligning to TRBD1. The CDR3 totals 15 residues. Trimming removed 7 bases from V and 3 bases from J; junction bases left unmatched: 11. Germline V gene lookup returns CDR1 DFQATT and CDR2 SNEGSKA (reference sequence). The CDR3 DNA follows: TGCAGTGTAGATACCCCCGGGACAGGGACAGATACGCAGTATTTT. Translating it yields CSVDTPGTGTDTQYF.